A single sample is the source of the 27 T cell receptor beta chains below, sequenced in a study of CD8+ T cells in alopecia areata. Extracted from the samples, RNA was reverse transcribed into cDNA to serve as the sequencing template. Here immunoSEQ multiplex PCR was the method, and the copy in TCRdb shows in-frame clones only, minus some. Of a few hundred thousand clones in the sample, 50% to 75% were seen once. Treatment indicated: oral pan-JAK inhibitor, 5-10 mg twice daily. Sequenced material: CD4+ T cells sorted from blood, taken around week 54, from a patient treated with tofacitinib. The receptors were sampled from a human donor with alopecia areata.

The chain is built from TRBV27 and TRBJ1-4; no clear D. CDR1 is MNHEY and CDR2 is SMNVEV in the germline V gene (reference sequence). CDR3 length equals 14 residues. V was pared by 3 bases and J by 8 bases, with 13 bases between. In DNA, the CDR3 is TGTGCCAGCAGTTTGGGAGTTAGGAGGGAAAAACTGTTTTTT. Its translation: CASSLGVRREKLFF.

This clone was seen a few times. This chain links TRBV5-4 with TRBJ2-5, with D maybe TRBD1 (8 bases). With 2 bases removed from V and 6 bases from J, the gap between germline ends came to 14 bases. CDR3 length: 14 amino acids. In germline, CDR1 is SGHNT, CDR2 YYREEE (reference sequence). The CDR3 reads CASSFDRGGKTQYF. CDR3 nucleotides: TGTGCCAGCAGCTTCGACAGGGGAGGGAAGACCCAGTACTTC.

V and J are TRBV7-8 and TRBJ1-2; no firm D call. CDR1 and CDR2 (germline): SGHVS, FQNEAQ. This CDR3 has 15 residues. The V end lost 6 bases, the J end lost 2 bases, and 16 bases lay between the germline ends. The CDR3 nucleotides read TGTGCCAGCAGTCCTAACGGGCCGGCAAACTATGGCTACACCTTC. It yields the protein CASSPNGPANYGYTF.

V gene TRBV29-1 combines with J gene TRBJ2-7, with 12 bases lining up with TRBD1. There are 15 residues in the CDR3. The J segment lost 7 bases and the V segment lost 6 bases, leaving 13 bases of the junction unmatched. The germline CDR1 and CDR2 sequences are SQVTM and ANQGSEA. The CDR3 protein is CSVRRAGQGAREQYF. The CDR3 nucleotides read TGCAGCGTACGACGTGCGGGACAGGGGGCGCGAGAGCAGTACTTC.

This clone was counted only a few times. The V and J genes are TRBV29-1 and TRBJ2-3; a weak D match, TRBD1 (5 bases). The V gene lost 4 bases and the J gene lost 2 bases, with 10 bases spanning the gap. Germline CDR1 SQVTM, CDR2 ANQGSEA. The CDR3 spans 13 residues. Here the CDR3 DNA reads TGCAGCGTTGTTCCAGGGAACACAGATACGCAGTATTTT. This encodes CSVVPGNTDTQYF.

The rearrangement joins TRBV2 to TRBJ1-5; D may be TRBD1 (5 bases). With 6 bases removed from V and 2 bases from J, the gap between germline ends came to 14 bases. The CDR3 consists of 15 residues. CDR1 and CDR2 (germline): SNHLY, FYNNEI. The CDR3 spells CASSRGTPGNQPQHF. CDR3 DNA: TGTGCCAGCAGCCGGGGGACTCCAGGCAATCAGCCCCAGCATTTT.

This clone was seen a few times. The gene calls are TRBV7-2 and TRBJ2-5, with D perhaps TRBD2 (6 bases). The CDR3 is 15 amino acids. Germline V gene sequence: CDR1 SGHTA, CDR2 FQGNSA. Trimming shortened V by 2 bases and J by 4 bases, and 14 bases separated the two germline ends. CDR3: CASSLRLSGGETQYF. The CDR3 DNA reads as TGTGCCAGCAGCTTAAGGCTGTCCGGGGGAGAGACCCAGTACTTC.

The chain combines TRBV10-3 with TRBJ2-1; 7 positions match TRBD2. Germline-derived CDR1 and CDR2 are ENHRY and SYGVKD. V shed 7 bases, J shed 4 bases, and the junction held 7 bases outside the gene matches. The CDR3 loop spans 14 amino acids. DNA for the CDR3: TGTGCCATCAAAGCTGGCGGGGGTTACAATGAGCAGTTCTTC. This codes for CAIKAGGGYNEQFF.

This chain connects TRBV6-5 to TRBJ2-7; 7 bases align to TRBD1. CDR1 and CDR2 from the germline V gene are MNHEY and SVGAGI. Trimming took 5 bases from V and 0 from J; bases not matched to a gene: 7. The CDR3 has 15 amino acids. This CDR3 reads CASSPTGTDSYEQYF. In DNA form, the CDR3 reads TGTGCCAGCAGTCCAACCGGGACAGACTCCTACGAGCAGTACTTC.

This chain links TRBV6-5 with TRBJ1-4, with D tentatively TRBD1 (5 bases). Deletions cut 4 bases from V and 10 bases from J, with 19 bases between. Germline V gene sequence: CDR1 MNHEY, CDR2 SVGAGI. This CDR3 has 15 residues. The CDR3 region is CASSSKWGLEGKLFF. In DNA form, the CDR3 reads TGTGCCAGCAGTTCCAAATGGGGACTGGAAGGAAAACTGTTTTTT.

The chain uses TRBV30 and TRBJ1-6; the D gene is possibly TRBD1 (5 bases). The CDR3 is made up of 14 amino acids. Germline V gene lookup returns CDR1 GTSNPN and CDR2 SVGIG (reference sequence). V lost 3 bases to trimming and J lost 11 bases, with 17 bases between them. The CDR3 sequence is CAWRLEGRAAPLHF. In DNA form, the CDR3 reads TGTGCCTGGAGACTAGAGGGCAGGGCTGCACCCCTCCACTTT.

The sample holds one count of this clone. The gene calls are TRBV5-6 and TRBJ1-2; D not resolved. V was clipped by 4 bases and J by 8 bases, with 9 bases between them. Germline CDR1 is SGHDT and CDR2 is YYEEEE. This CDR3 spans 11 amino acids. In nucleotides, the CDR3 is TGTGCCAGCAGCGAACGTACCGGCTACACCTTC. It yields the protein CASSERTGYTF.

J is TRBJ2-3 and V is TRBV5-1; weak D call: TRBD1 (6 bases). V lost 4 bases, J lost 1 base, and 10 bases lay in between. The CDR3 spans 14 residues. The germline V gene has CDR1 SGHRS and CDR2 YFSETQ. The CDR3 reads CASSNSGGTDTQYF. CDR3 DNA: TGCGCCAGCAGCAACTCAGGGGGCACAGATACGCAGTATTTT.

The chain recombines TRBV29-1 with TRBJ2-3, with TRBD2 matching 10 bases. This CDR3 has 14 amino acids. The V and J ends lost 6 bases and 5 bases, in that order; junction bases with no gene match: 8. The germline V gene has CDR1 SQVTM and CDR2 ANQGSEA. The CDR3: CSVPGVAGGDTQYF. CDR3 nucleotide sequence: TGCAGCGTACCCGGGGTAGCGGGGGGAGATACGCAGTATTTT.

The V call is TRBV12-5, the J call TRBJ1-1; D remains ambiguous. This CDR3 comprises 13 residues. The germline V gene encodes CDR1 LGHNT and CDR2 FRNRAP. Trimming took 0 bases from V and 0 from J, leaving 2 bases between them. The CDR3 loop reads CASGLVMNTEAFF. As DNA, the CDR3 is TGTGCTAGTGGTTTGGTAATGAACACTGAAGCTTTCTTT.

The CDR3 sequence: CAWSVRQGGLGPLHF. Here the CDR3 DNA reads TGTGCCTGGAGTGTGCGGCAGGGGGGTTTGGGACCCCTCCACTTT. The chain employs TRBV30 and TRBJ1-6; 7 bases agree with TRBD1. The germline V gene encodes CDR1 GTSNPN and CDR2 SVGIG (reference sequence). This CDR3 is 15 amino acids long. The V gene end was trimmed by 0 bases and the J gene end by 12 bases; junction bases not matched to a gene: 11.

This clone turned up a few times. The chain carries TRBV14 and TRBJ2-5; maybe TRBD1 (5 bases). The germline V gene has CDR1 SGHDN and CDR2 FVKESK. This CDR3 has 15 amino acids. V was shortened by 3 bases and J by 0 bases, with 11 bases between the two germline ends. This chain's CDR3 is CASSQITGYQETQYF. DNA for the CDR3: TGTGCCAGCAGCCAGATAACAGGTTACCAAGAGACCCAGTACTTC.

J is TRBJ1-2 and V is TRBV18, with D uncertain. In germline, CDR1 is KGHSH, CDR2 LQKENI. The V end lost 4 bases, the J end lost 1 base, and 10 bases lay between the germline ends. The CDR3 sequence is 14 residues long. The CDR3 here is CASSQEGINYGYTF. CDR3 in DNA: TGTGCCAGCTCACAGGAGGGCATTAACTATGGCTACACCTTC.

The chain is built from TRBV30 and TRBJ2-2, with unresolved D. This CDR3 comprises 11 residues. Trimming removed 4 bases from V and 14 bases from J, with 14 bases in between. CDR1 and CDR2 (germline): GTSNPN, SVGIG (reference sequence). The CDR3 DNA is TGTGCCTGGAAAATCGAGCTGACACTGTTTTTT. The encoded protein is CAWKIELTLFF.

The chain couples TRBV25-1 to TRBJ2-3, with 9 nucleotides matching TRBD1. J gave up 4 bases and V 6 bases, and 8 bases lay outside the gene matches. CDR1 and CDR2 (germline): MGHDK, SYGVNS. This CDR3 is 15 amino acids long. For the CDR3, the DNA is TGTGCCAGCAGCCCTGACAGGGGGAGCGCAGATACGCAGTATTTT. It yields the protein CASSPDRGSADTQYF.

The chain uses TRBV30 and TRBJ2-7; tentatively, D is TRBD1 or TRBD2 (5 bases each). The germline V and J ends were trimmed by 5 bases and 4 bases, with 9 bases remaining between them. The V gene's germline CDR1 is GTSNPN and CDR2 SVGIG (reference sequence). This CDR3 is 11 amino acids long. The CDR3: CAWGGFYEQYF. The DNA of the CDR3 is TGTGCCTGGGGGGGTTTTTACGAGCAGTACTTC. The full variable domain, rest sourced from reference TRBV30 and TRBJ2-7, is SQTIHQWPATLVQPVGSPLSLECTVEGTSNPNLYWYRQAAGRGLQLLFYSVGIGQISSEVPQNLSASRPQDRQFILSSKKLLLSDSGFYLCAWGGFYEQYFGPGTRLTVT.

This clone was detected only a few times. J is TRBJ1-1 and V is TRBV19, with D perhaps matching TRBD1 (5 bases). CDR1 and CDR2 from the germline V gene are LNHDA and SQIVND (reference sequence). The V and J ends lost 3 bases and 4 bases respectively, with 18 bases between them. The CDR3 spans 16 residues. The DNA for the CDR3 is TGTGCCAGTAGTATCACCAGGGCGGGCCCGAGCACTGAAGCTTTCTTT. This encodes CASSITRAGPSTEAFF.

J is TRBJ2-5 and V is TRBV30; 14 nucleotides align to TRBD2. The CDR3 consists of 16 residues. V shed 1 base and J 4 bases; nucleotides not matched to a gene: 5. Per the germline V gene, CDR1 is GTSNPN and CDR2 is SVGIG (reference sequence). The CDR3 coding sequence is TGTGCCTGGAGTGGGACTAGCGGGGGGCCTCGAGAGACCCAGTACTTC. Its translation: CAWSGTSGGPRETQYF.

The chain is built from TRBV30 and TRBJ2-1; 10 bases are shared with TRBD1. The CDR3 totals 14 residues. From germline, CDR1 is GTSNPN and CDR2 SVGIG (reference sequence). V trimming: 3 bases; J trimming: 5 bases; junction bases outside the gene matches: 4. The chain's CDR3 is CAWSRDRGHNEQFF. CDR3 coding DNA: TGTGCCTGGAGCCGGGACAGGGGACACAATGAGCAGTTCTTC.

This clone was observed a handful of times. The chain links TRBV4-3 to TRBJ2-7; TRBD2 matches 11 bases. From germline, CDR1 is LGHNA and CDR2 YSLEER. This CDR3 comprises 16 residues. With V trimmed by 1 base and J by 5 bases, 7 bases remained unmatched. The CDR3 is CASSQGDGLAGHEQYF. The CDR3 nucleotides read TGCGCCAGCAGCCAAGGGGACGGACTAGCGGGCCACGAGCAGTACTTC.

The V call is TRBV30, the J call TRBJ2-1, with D unclear. Trimming stripped 0 bases from V and 0 bases from J, with 9 bases between. CDR1 is GTSNPN, CDR2 SVGIG, per germline (reference sequence). The CDR3 runs 15 residues. CDR3 in amino acids: CAWSVGYYSYNEQFF. Here the CDR3 DNA reads TGTGCCTGGAGTGTAGGGTACTACTCCTACAATGAGCAGTTCTTC.

The rearrangement joins TRBV29-1 to TRBJ2-1, with 14 bases identical to TRBD2. V was clipped by 7 bases and J by 5 bases; unmatched bases: 7. Germline CDR1 and CDR2: SQVTM and ANQGSEA. The CDR3 loop spans 15 amino acids. CDR3 residues: CSARTSGGRHNEQFF. CDR3 coding DNA: TGCAGCGCCAGGACTAGCGGGGGGCGACACAATGAGCAGTTCTTC.